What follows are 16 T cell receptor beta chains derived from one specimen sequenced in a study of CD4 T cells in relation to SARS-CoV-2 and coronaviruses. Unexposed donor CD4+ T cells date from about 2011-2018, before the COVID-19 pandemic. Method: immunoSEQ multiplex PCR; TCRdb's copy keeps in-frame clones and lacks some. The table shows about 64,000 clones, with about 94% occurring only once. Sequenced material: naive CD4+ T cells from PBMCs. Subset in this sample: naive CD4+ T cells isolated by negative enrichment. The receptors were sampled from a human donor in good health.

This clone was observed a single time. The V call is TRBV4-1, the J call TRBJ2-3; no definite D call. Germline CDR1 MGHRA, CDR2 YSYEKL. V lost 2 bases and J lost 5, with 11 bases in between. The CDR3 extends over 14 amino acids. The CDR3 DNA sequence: TGCGCCAGCAGCCAAACGCAACTCCGAGATACGCAGTATTTT. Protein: CASSQTQLRDTQYF.

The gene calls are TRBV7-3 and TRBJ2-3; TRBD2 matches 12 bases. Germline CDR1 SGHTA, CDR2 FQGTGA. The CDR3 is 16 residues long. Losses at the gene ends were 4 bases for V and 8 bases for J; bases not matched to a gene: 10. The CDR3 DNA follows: TGTGCCAGCAGCTCGATTCGGACTAGCGGGATGTCTACGCAGTATTTT. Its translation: CASSSIRTSGMSTQYF. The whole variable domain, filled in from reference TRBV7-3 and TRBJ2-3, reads GAGVSQTPSNKVTEKGKYVELRCDPISGHTALYWYRQSLGQGPEFLIYFQGTGAADDSGLPNDRFFAVRPEGSVSTLKIQRTERGDSAVYLCASSSIRTSGMSTQYFGPGTRLTVL.

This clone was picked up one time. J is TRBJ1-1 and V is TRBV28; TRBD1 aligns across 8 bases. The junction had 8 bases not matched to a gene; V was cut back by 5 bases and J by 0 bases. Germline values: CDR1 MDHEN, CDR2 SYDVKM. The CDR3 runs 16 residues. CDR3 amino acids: CASSPVTGAVNTEAFF. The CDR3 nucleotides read TGTGCCAGCAGTCCAGTGACAGGGGCGGTGAACACTGAAGCTTTCTTT.

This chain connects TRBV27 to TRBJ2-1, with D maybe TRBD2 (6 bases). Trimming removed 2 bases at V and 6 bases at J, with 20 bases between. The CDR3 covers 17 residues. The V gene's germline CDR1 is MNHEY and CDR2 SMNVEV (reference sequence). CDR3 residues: CASSLRLVEGPGNEQFF. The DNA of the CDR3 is TGTGCCAGCAGTTTAAGGCTTGTGGAGGGCCCCGGCAATGAGCAGTTCTTC.

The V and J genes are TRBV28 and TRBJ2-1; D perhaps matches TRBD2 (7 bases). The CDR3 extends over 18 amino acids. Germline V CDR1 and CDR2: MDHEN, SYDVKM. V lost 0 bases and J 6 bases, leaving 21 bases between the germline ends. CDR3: CASSLWRGVVAGANEQFF. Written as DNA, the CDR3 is TGTGCCAGCAGTTTATGGAGGGGGGTGGTAGCGGGCGCCAATGAGCAGTTCTTC. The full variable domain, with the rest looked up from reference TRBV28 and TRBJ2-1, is DVKVTQSSRYLVKRTGEKVFLECVQDMDHENMFWYRQDPGLGLRLIYFSYDVKMKEKGDIPEGYSVSREKKERFSLILESASTNQTSMYLCASSLWRGVVAGANEQFFGPGTRLTVL.

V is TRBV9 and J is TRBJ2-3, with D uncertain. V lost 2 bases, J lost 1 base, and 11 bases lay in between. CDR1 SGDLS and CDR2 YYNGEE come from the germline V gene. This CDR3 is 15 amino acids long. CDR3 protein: CASSVSPGGTDTQYF. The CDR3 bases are TGTGCCAGCAGCGTTTCCCCCGGCGGCACAGATACGCAGTATTTT.

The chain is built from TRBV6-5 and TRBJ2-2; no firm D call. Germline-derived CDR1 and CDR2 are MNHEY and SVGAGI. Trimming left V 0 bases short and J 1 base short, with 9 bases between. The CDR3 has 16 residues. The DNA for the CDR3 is TGTGCCAGCAGTTACTCTCCGGGTAGGAACACCGGGGAGCTGTTTTTT. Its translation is CASSYSPGRNTGELFF.

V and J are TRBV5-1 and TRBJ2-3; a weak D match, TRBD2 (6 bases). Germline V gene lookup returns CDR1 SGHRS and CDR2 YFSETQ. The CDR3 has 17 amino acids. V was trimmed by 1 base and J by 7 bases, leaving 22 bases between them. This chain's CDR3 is CASSLFTGGTFSYTQYF. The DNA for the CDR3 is TGCGCCAGCAGCTTGTTCACGGGCGGGACCTTTTCATATACGCAGTATTTT.

CDR3 sequence reads: CAGNGRRGETQYF. The CDR3 DNA follows: TGTGCCGGGAATGGCAGGCGGGGGGAGACCCAGTACTTC. The V and J genes are TRBV30 and TRBJ2-5, with 7 bases lining up with TRBD2. Trimming cost V 8 bases and J 5 bases; bases outside gene matches: 11. CDR1 and CDR2 (germline): GTSNPN, SVGIG (reference sequence). This CDR3 has 13 residues.

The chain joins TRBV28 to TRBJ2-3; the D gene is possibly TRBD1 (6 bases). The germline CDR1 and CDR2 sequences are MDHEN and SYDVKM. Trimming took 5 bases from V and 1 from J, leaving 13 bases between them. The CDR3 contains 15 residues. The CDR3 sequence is CASSPDRGGTDTQYF. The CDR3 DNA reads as TGTGCCAGCAGTCCGGACAGAGGGGGCACAGATACGCAGTATTTT. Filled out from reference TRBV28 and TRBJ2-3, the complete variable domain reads DVKVTQSSRYLVKRTGEKVFLECVQDMDHENMFWYRQDPGLGLRLIYFSYDVKMKEKGDIPEGYSVSREKKERFSLILESASTNQTSMYLCASSPDRGGTDTQYFGPGTRLTVL.

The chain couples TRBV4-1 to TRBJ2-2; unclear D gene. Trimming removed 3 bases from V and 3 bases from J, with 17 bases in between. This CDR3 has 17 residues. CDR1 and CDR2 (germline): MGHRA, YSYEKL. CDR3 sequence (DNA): TGCGCCAGCAGCCAGGAGAGGTGGTCCAGACACACCGGGGAGCTGTTTTTT. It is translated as CASSQERWSRHTGELFF.

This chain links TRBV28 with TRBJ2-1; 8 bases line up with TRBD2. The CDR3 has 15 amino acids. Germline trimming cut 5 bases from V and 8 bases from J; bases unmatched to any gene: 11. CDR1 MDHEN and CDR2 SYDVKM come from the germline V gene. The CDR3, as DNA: TGTGCCAGCAGTCTAGGACCGGGAGGGGCGGATGAGCAGTTCTTC. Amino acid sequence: CASSLGPGGADEQFF.

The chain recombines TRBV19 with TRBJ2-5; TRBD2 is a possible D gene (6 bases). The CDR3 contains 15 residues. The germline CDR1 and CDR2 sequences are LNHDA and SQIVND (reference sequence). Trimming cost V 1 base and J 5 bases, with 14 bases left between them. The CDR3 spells CASSIGGGRTETQYF. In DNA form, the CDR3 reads TGTGCCAGTAGTATAGGGGGAGGCCGTACGGAGACCCAGTACTTC.

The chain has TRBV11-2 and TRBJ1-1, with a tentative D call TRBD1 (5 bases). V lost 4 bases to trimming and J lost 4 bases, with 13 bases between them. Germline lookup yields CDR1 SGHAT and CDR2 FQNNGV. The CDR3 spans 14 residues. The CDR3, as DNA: TGTGCCAGCAGCTCGTCCCCTCAGGGCACTGAAGCTTTCTTT. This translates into CASSSSPQGTEAFF. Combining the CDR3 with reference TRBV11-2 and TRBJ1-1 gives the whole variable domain EAGVAQSPRYKIIEKRQSVAFWCNPISGHATLYWYQQILGQGPKLLIQFQNNGVVDDSQLPKDRFSAERLKGVDSTLKIQPAKLEDSAVYLCASSSSPQGTEAFFGQGTRLTVV.

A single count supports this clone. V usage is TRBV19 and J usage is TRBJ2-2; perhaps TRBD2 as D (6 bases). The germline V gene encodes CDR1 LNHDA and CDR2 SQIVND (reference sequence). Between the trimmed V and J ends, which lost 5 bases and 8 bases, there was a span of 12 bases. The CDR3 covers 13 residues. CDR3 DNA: TGTGCCAGTAGTGGAGGACTATCGGGGGAGCTGTTTTTT. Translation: CASSGGLSGELFF. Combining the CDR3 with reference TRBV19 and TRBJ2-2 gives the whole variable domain DGGITQSPKYLFRKEGQNVTLSCEQNLNHDAMYWYRQDPGQGLRLIYYSQIVNDFQKGDIAEGYSVSREKKESFPLTVTSAQKNPTAFYLCASSGGLSGELFFGEGSRLTVL.

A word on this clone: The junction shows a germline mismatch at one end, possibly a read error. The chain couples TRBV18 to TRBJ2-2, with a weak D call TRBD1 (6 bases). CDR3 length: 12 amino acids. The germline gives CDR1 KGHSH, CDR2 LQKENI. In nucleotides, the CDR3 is TGTGCCAGCACACCAGGGGTCGGGGAGCTGTTTTTT. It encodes CASTPGVGELFF.